One sample yielded the 17 T cell receptor beta chains listed below, sequenced in a study of blood T cell repertoires in COVID-19. Clones were sequenced by immunoSEQ multiplex PCR, and TCRdb holds only the in-frame ones, with some missing. The sample yields about 220,000 clones, 85% to 90% seen once. The sequencing sample was made of PBMCs or T cells enriched from blood (not recorded which). The receptors were sampled from a woman between 50 and 59 years old with acute COVID-19.

The sample holds a few counts of this clone. The genes are TRBV30 and TRBJ2-7; 7 nucleotides match TRBD2. V lost 2 bases and J lost 2; bases outside the gene matches: 12. The CDR3 contains 16 residues. CDR1 is GTSNPN, CDR2 SVGIG, per germline (reference sequence). CDR3: CAWSPPHGGLTYEQYF. The DNA of the CDR3 is TGTGCCTGGAGTCCCCCCCACGGGGGGTTGACCTACGAGCAGTACTTC.

The chain links TRBV27 to TRBJ2-7, with D possibly matching TRBD2 (5 bases). Per the germline V gene, CDR1 is MNHEY and CDR2 is SMNVEV (reference sequence). This CDR3 region has 14 residues. The V end was cut by 5 bases, the J end by 3 bases, with 14 bases between. CDR3 protein: CASSGLGGRYEQYF. In nucleotides, the CDR3 is TGTGCCAGCAGTGGGTTAGGAGGACGCTACGAGCAGTACTTC.

This clone was detected only a few times. The V call is TRBV7-8, the J call TRBJ1-4, with a tentative D call TRBD1 (5 bases). The V gene lost 0 bases and the J gene lost 0 bases, with 8 bases spanning the gap. The CDR3 spans 16 residues. Germline V gene sequence: CDR1 SGHVS, CDR2 FQNEAQ. CDR3 sequence: CASSLAGGTTNEKLFF. Here the CDR3 DNA reads TGTGCCAGCAGCTTAGCGGGGGGGACAACTAATGAAAAACTGTTTTTT.

The chain employs TRBV15 and TRBJ2-7; TRBD2 matches 12 bases. The CDR3 totals 15 residues. The germline V gene encodes CDR1 LNHNV and CDR2 YYDKDF (reference sequence). J was trimmed by 5 bases and V by 3 bases; bases with no gene match: 5. The chain's CDR3 is CATSRKLAGGNEQYF. The CDR3 DNA follows: TGTGCCACCAGCAGGAAACTAGCGGGAGGAAACGAGCAGTACTTC.

The rearrangement joins TRBV4-3 to TRBJ2-3; 10 nucleotides agree with TRBD2. Germline loops: CDR1 LGHNA, CDR2 YSLEER. The V segment lost 0 bases and the J segment 3 bases; nucleotides outside the gene matches: 6. The CDR3 has 17 amino acids. Here the CDR3 reads CASSQEVPSGSTDTQYF. The CDR3 DNA follows: TGCGCCAGCAGCCAAGAGGTACCTAGCGGGAGTACAGATACGCAGTATTTT.

Concerning this clone itself: The sample carries other DNA sequences with the same CDR3. The chain employs TRBV28 and TRBJ2-5; D not resolved. Trimming stripped 3 bases from V and 5 bases from J, with 4 bases between. The CDR3 runs to 11 residues. Germline V gene data show CDR1 as MDHEN and CDR2 as SYDVKM. CDR3 amino acids: CASSFLETQYF. CDR3 nucleotides: TGTGCCAGCAGTTTTCTCGAGACCCAGTACTTC.

This rearrangement joins TRBV25-1 to TRBJ1-1; D perhaps matches TRBD1 (5 bases). The CDR3 consists of 12 residues. In germline, CDR1 is MGHDK, CDR2 SYGVNS. V lost 3 bases and J 9 bases, leaving 11 bases between the germline ends. CDR3 protein: CASSEGGEKAFF. The CDR3 DNA reads as TGTGCCAGCAGTGAGGGGGGAGAGAAAGCTTTCTTT.

This chain joins TRBV18 and TRBJ2-5; D is uncertain. The germline V gene encodes CDR1 KGHSH and CDR2 LQKENI. The CDR3 contains 14 residues. The V end lost 3 bases, the J end lost 1 base, and 9 bases lay between the germline ends. In DNA form, the CDR3 reads TGTGCCAGCTCACCCCAAGAACTCCAAGAGACCCAGTACTTC. Residues: CASSPQELQETQYF.

A few counts support this clone. The rearrangement uses TRBV5-1 and TRBJ2-7, with D possibly TRBD2 on 6 matching bases. V was cut by 0 bases and J by 2 bases, with 12 bases left in between. This CDR3 contains 15 residues. Germline loops: CDR1 SGHRS, CDR2 YFSETQ. The CDR3 reads CASSLVAGSTYEQYF. In DNA form, the CDR3 reads TGCGCCAGCAGCTTGGTTGCGGGATCTACCTACGAGCAGTACTTC.

This clone was counted only a few times. The CDR3 DNA sequence: TGTGCCAGCTCTTTGGGACAGGGGACCCGAAAACTCTACGAGCAGTACTTC. It codes for CASSLGQGTRKLYEQYF. The J gene is TRBJ2-7, the V gene TRBV18, with 10 bases lining up with TRBD1. The junction had 14 bases not matched to a gene; V was cut back by 6 bases and J by 3 bases. This CDR3 region has 17 residues. The germline gives CDR1 KGHSH, CDR2 LQKENI.

The CDR3, as DNA: TGCGCCAGCAGCTTGACAGGGGGTTTCTACGAGCAGTACTTC. Amino acids: CASSLTGGFYEQYF. The genes are TRBV5-1 and TRBJ2-7; 8 positions match TRBD1. Germline V gene lookup returns CDR1 SGHRS and CDR2 YFSETQ. This CDR3 region has 14 residues. J lost 3 bases, V lost 1 base, and 3 bases had no gene match.

The CDR3 DNA reads as TGTGCCAGCAGCCATTCCAGGGGGAATGAGCAGTTCTTC. It translates to CASSHSRGNEQFF. The chain couples TRBV16 to TRBJ2-1; 7 bases are shared with TRBD1. The CDR3 extends over 13 amino acids. Trimming cost V 3 bases and J 7 bases; bases outside gene matches: 3. Per germline, CDR1 KGHSY and CDR2 FQNENV.

This chain links TRBV28 with TRBJ2-7; 7 bases are shared with TRBD1. V trimming: 5 bases; J trimming: 1 base; junction bases outside the gene matches: 8. This CDR3 contains 15 residues. Germline-derived CDR1 and CDR2 are MDHEN and SYDVKM. The CDR3 sequence is CASSGDSHSSYEQYF. Here the CDR3 DNA reads TGTGCCAGCAGTGGGGACAGTCATTCTTCCTACGAGCAGTACTTC.

This rearrangement joins TRBV28 to TRBJ2-7, with D tentatively TRBD2 (5 bases). Trimming took 6 bases from V and 4 from J, leaving 10 bases between them. Looked up from germline, CDR1 is MDHEN and CDR2 is SYDVKM. This CDR3 has 12 amino acids. CDR3 DNA sequence: TGTGCCAGCAGGGTTGAGGGTTACGAGCAGTACTTC. Protein product: CASRVEGYEQYF.

The chain links TRBV15 to TRBJ2-7; 7 bases fit TRBD2. The CDR3 sequence is 15 residues long. The germline CDR1 and CDR2 sequences are LNHNV and YYDKDF (reference sequence). The V gene end was trimmed by 4 bases and the J gene end by 2 bases; junction bases not matched to a gene: 8. CDR3 nucleotides: TGTGCCACCAGCAAACCCCCGGCGGGAGCCTACGAGCAGTACTTC. This translates into CATSKPPAGAYEQYF.

CDR3 coding DNA: TGTGCCTGGAGTCTCCAGCGGAGTTACAATGAGCAGTTCTTC. Translating it yields CAWSLQRSYNEQFF. The chain joins TRBV30 to TRBJ2-1, with D maybe TRBD2 (5 bases). Germline CDR1 GTSNPN, CDR2 SVGIG (reference sequence). The CDR3 is 14 residues long. Trimming cost V 2 bases and J 4 bases, with 12 bases left between them.

The chain links TRBV6-5 to TRBJ1-1, with TRBD1 identical over 11 bases. J lost 6 bases, V lost 0 bases, and 3 bases had no gene match. This CDR3 is 15 amino acids long. The germline CDR1 and CDR2 sequences are MNHEY and SVGAGI. CDR3 residues: CASSYSDRGLAEAFF. CDR3 coding DNA: TGTGCCAGCAGTTACTCGGACAGGGGGCTCGCTGAAGCTTTCTTT.